These T cell receptor beta chains were read from a single sample in a study of a mutant IDH1 vaccine in newly diagnosed glioma. Antigens for these TCRs are unknown. Measured with immunoSEQ multiplex PCR; TCRdb has only the in-frame clones, and not every one. The sample includes roughly 68,000 clones, roughly 74% of them seen just once. Sequenced material: PBMCs, taken from a glioma patient whose treatment included an IDH1 peptide vaccine. The source of these receptors is a man aged 50-60 years with glioma. CDR3s include the opening cysteine and the closing phenylalanine or tryptophan. D genes are given only for firm matches. Size values are once, few and many counts, or a class for expanded clones, and some rows have none.

15	-	TRBV7-2	TRBJ1-1	-	TGTGCCAGCAGCCCCCGCGGGGGAGGTGACACTGAAGCTTTCTTT	CASSPRGGGDTEAFF
15	few	TRBV13	TRBJ1-1	TRBD1	TGTGCCAGCAGCTCCGTCACAGGGGGTCACACTGAAGCTTTCTTT	CASSSVTGGHTEAFF
15	few	TRBV6-5	TRBJ2-7	-	TGTGCCAGCAGTTACTCTAAGACAGCTTCCTACGAGCAGTACTTC	CASSYSKTASYEQYF
15	-	TRBV5-4	TRBJ2-3	-	TGTGCCAGCAAACCCCGGGCAGGGGAGACAGATACGCAGTATTTT	CASKPRAGETDTQYF
13	-	TRBV5-4	TRBJ1-2	-	TGTGCCAGCAGCGTCGACAGTAACTATGGCTACACCTTC	CASSVDSNYGYTF
13	-	TRBV4-3	TRBJ2-5	-	TGCGCCAGCTCCTGGGGGGGCGGGGAGACCCAGTACTTC	CASSWGGGETQYF
12	-	TRBV29-1	TRBJ1-2	-	TGCAGCGCCAAGGCCAGGGGCGCTGGCTACACCTTC	CSAKARGAGYTF
16	-	TRBV6-5	TRBJ2-5	TRBD2	TGTGCCAGCAGTTACTCGGGTTGGGGAGGGACAGAGACCCAGTACTTC	CASSYSGWGGTETQYF
12	-	TRBV5-4	TRBJ2-7	-	TGTGCCAGCAGCTTAGGGGTTGGCGAGCAGTACTTC	CASSLGVGEQYF
16	-	TRBV27	TRBJ2-7	-	TGTGCCAGCAGTTTCGCCCGGGCAAGGAGGGGCTACGAGCAGTACTTC	CASSFARARRGYEQYF
15	-	TRBV10-3	TRBJ2-5	-	TGTGCCATCAGCTCGATTGAAGGGGCCCGGGAGACCCAGTACTTC	CAISSIEGARETQYF
15	few	TRBV7-9	TRBJ2-2	-	TGTGCCAGCAGCCTAGGCTACACCGACACCGGGGAGCTGTTTTTT	CASSLGYTDTGELFF
13	-	TRBV6-5	TRBJ2-7	-	TGTGCCAGCAGTTACACCCGGGGATCCGAGCAGTACTTC	CASSYTRGSEQYF
16	few	TRBV4-3	TRBJ1-3	-	TGCGCCAGCAGCCAAGCCCCGGCTGGGTTTGGAAACACCATATATTTT	CASSQAPAGFGNTIYF
11	-	TRBV20-1	TRBJ1-2	-	TGCAGTGCTGTCGATACAGGGGGCTACACCTTC	CSAVDTGGYTF
14	-	TRBV9	TRBJ2-3	TRBD2	TGTGCCAGCAAAGCTAGCGGGGACACAGATACGCAGTATTTT	CASKASGDTDTQYF
16	-	TRBV7-9	TRBJ2-7	TRBD1	TGTGCCAGCAGCTCAGGGACAGGGCCCGGCTTCTACGAGCAGTACTTC	CASSSGTGPGFYEQYF
12	once	TRBV7-9	TRBJ1-1	-	TGTGCCAGCAGCTTTAAACCCACTGAAGCTTTCTTT	CASSFKPTEAFF
13	-	TRBV4-1	TRBJ2-2	-	TGCGCCGTCTTGGACACTAACACCGGGGAGCTGTTTTTT	CAVLDTNTGELFF
15	-	TRBV25-1	TRBJ2-2	-	TGTGCCAGCAGTTCCAGGGGCGGGAACACCGGGGAGCTGTTTTTT	CASSSRGGNTGELFF
11	-	TRBV25-1	TRBJ1-5	-	TGTGCCAGCGGGGATACTCAGCCCCAGCATTTT	CASGDTQPQHF
15	once	TRBV6-5	TRBJ2-1	-	TGTGCCAGCAGTTACTCACCGGGACCACCGGATGAGCAGTTCTTC	CASSYSPGPPDEQFF
14	-	TRBV7-8	TRBJ1-4	TRBD1	TGTGCCAGCAGCTCCCGGGACAGGGCTGAAAAACTGTTTTTT	CASSSRDRAEKLFF
14	-	TRBV25-1	TRBJ1-2	TRBD1	TGTGCCAGCAGTGAGGGACAGGGGGGTAGAGGCTACACCTTC	CASSEGQGGRGYTF
11	few	TRBV5-6	TRBJ2-1	-	TGTGCCAGCAGCTTGGGATTCAAGCAGTTCTTC	CASSLGFKQFF
16	-	TRBV4-1	TRBJ2-3	TRBD1	TGCGCCAGCAGCCAAGATCAGGGGGCCTTCACAGATACGCAGTATTTT	CASSQDQGAFTDTQYF
14	-	TRBV4-2	TRBJ2-5	TRBD2	TGTGCCAGCAGCCCCGGACTAGCTTCGGAGACCCAGTACTTC	CASSPGLASETQYF
14	-	TRBV6-5	TRBJ1-1	-	TGTGCCAGCAGTTTAGGGGGTTTGAGCACTGAAGCTTTCTTT	CASSLGGLSTEAFF
18	-	TRBV5-4	TRBJ2-6	-	TGTGCCAGCAGCTTGGGCGCTAGCCGGGGCGGTGGGGCCAACGTCCTGACTTTC	CASSLGASRGGGANVLTF
14	-	TRBV10-2	TRBJ2-3	-	TGCGCCAGCAGTGAGGAGACCCTCACAGATACGCAGTATTTT	CASSEETLTDTQYF
15	-	TRBV30	TRBJ1-5	-	TGTGCCTGGAGTGCAAATAGGGGTAGCAATCAGCCCCAGCATTTT	CAWSANRGSNQPQHF
15	-	TRBV2	TRBJ1-2	-	TGTGCCAGCAGTGAAACGACGACAGGATTTGGGGGCTACACCTTC	CASSETTTGFGGYTF
16	-	TRBV5-1	TRBJ2-7	TRBD1	TGCGCCAGCAGTTCGGGCCCGGGACAGTCTAATTACGAGCAGTACTTC	CASSSGPGQSNYEQYF
15	-	TRBV7-9	TRBJ2-7	-	TGTGCCAGCAGCTTTTCGCAGGGTAGTAATTACGAGCAGTACTTC	CASSFSQGSNYEQYF
13	-	TRBV2	TRBJ2-1	-	TGTGCCAGCAGGGATAGCGGCCCAAATGAGCAGTTCTTC	CASRDSGPNEQFF
16	-	TRBV9	TRBJ1-1	-	TGTGCCAGCAGCGCCCAACAGGGCCCAGAACTCGTTAAAGCTTTCTTT	CASSAQQGPELVKAFF
15	-	TRBV4-1	TRBJ2-1	-	TGCGCCAGCAGCACCCCGGGTAGGGGGTACAATGAGCAGTTCTTC	CASSTPGRGYNEQFF
15	once	TRBV6-5	TRBJ2-5	-	TGTGCCAGCAGCCCCGTAGGGGCCGGCCAAGAGACCCAGTACTTC	CASSPVGAGQETQYF
13	-	TRBV5-1	TRBJ1-4	-	TGCGCCAGCAGCTTGGCCCGGAGTGAAAAACTGTTTTTT	CASSLARSEKLFF
14	-	TRBV4-1	TRBJ1-1	-	TGCGCCAGCAGCCAAGATGCGGCAGTTGATGAAGCTTTCTTT	CASSQDAAVDEAFF
12	once	TRBV19	TRBJ2-1	TRBD2	TGTGCCAGCTCCCGGGGGGTAGATGAGCAGTTCTTC	CASSRGVDEQFF
14	few	TRBV15	TRBJ2-2	TRBD2	TGTGCCACCAGTGGGAGGGAAAGGACCGGGGAGCTGTTTTTT	CATSGRERTGELFF
14	-	TRBV6-5	TRBJ1-1	TRBD1	TGTGCCAGCAGTGAGACAGGGCGGAACACTGAAGCTTTCTTT	CASSETGRNTEAFF
16	-	TRBV5-4	TRBJ2-1	TRBD2	TGTGCCAGCAGCTTGGGGGCTAGCGGGGGGTATAATGAGCAGTTCTTC	CASSLGASGGYNEQFF
13	-	TRBV6-1	TRBJ1-5	-	TGTGCCAGCAGTGAAACAGGGAACCAGCCCCAGCATTTT	CASSETGNQPQHF
16	-	TRBV5-4	TRBJ2-1	TRBD2	TGTGCCAGCACCCTGGGGGGGGATGCGTCCTACAATGAGCAGTTCTTC	CASTLGGDASYNEQFF
13	-	TRBV5-6	TRBJ1-2	-	TGTGCCAGCAGCGCCTGGGAGGCTCCCGGCTACACCTTC	CASSAWEAPGYTF
14	-	TRBV19	TRBJ1-5	-	TGTGCCAGTACCGGACGGGATAATGATCAGCCCCAGCATTTT	CASTGRDNDQPQHF
15	once	TRBV18	TRBJ1-5	TRBD1	TGTGCCAGCTCACCAACGGGACAGATCAATCAGCCCCAGCATTTT	CASSPTGQINQPQHF
14	-	TRBV2	TRBJ2-2	TRBD1	TGTGCCAGCAGTAGACAGGGGGCGGGAGGGGAGCTGTTTTTT	CASSRQGAGGELFF
15	-	TRBV30	TRBJ1-1	-	TGTGCCTGGAGTGCCGCGGGACTGTTGAACACTGAAGCTTTCTTT	CAWSAAGLLNTEAFF
15	-	TRBV15	TRBJ1-5	-	TGTGCCACCAGCAGAGATGCAGGGCGGGAGCAGCCCCAGCATTTT	CATSRDAGREQPQHF
16	-	TRBV7-2	TRBJ2-7	TRBD2	TGTGCCAGCAGCTTAGGGCTTGCGGGGGGTTTTTACGAGCAGTACTTC	CASSLGLAGGFYEQYF
12	-	TRBV2	TRBJ1-4	-	TGTGCCAGCACCTCGGAGCGGCCCAAACTGTTTTTT	CASTSERPKLFF